The rows below give T cell receptor beta chains drawn from one sample of a study of T cell changes during pregnancy in multiple sclerosis. Assay used: immunoSEQ multiplex PCR; TCRdb lists only in-frame clones, some missing. The repertoire consists of about 77,000 clones, with 70% to 90% occurring once and the leading ten covering around 2%. The material was peripheral blood, obtained before pregnancy. These receptors were obtained from a female donor with multiple sclerosis, enrolled in a pregnancy study. Each CDR3 is given with its conserved first and last residue. Fields, in order: J gene, D gene, clone size, CDR3 length, V gene, CDR3 DNA, CDR3 protein. A D gene is named only where the DNA matches it firmly. Clone size is not always given. Where it is, it says once, few, many or a class for expanded clones.

J gene: TRBJ2-1; D gene: TRBD2; clone size: NA; CDR3 length: 15; V gene: TRBV18; CDR3 DNA: TGTGCCAGCTCACCTACTAGCGGGGTCTACAATGAGCAGTTCTTC; CDR3 protein: CASSPTSGVYNEQFF
J gene: TRBJ1-4; D gene: NA; clone size: NA; CDR3 length: 13; V gene: TRBV7-2; CDR3 DNA: TGTGCCAGCAGCTCGGCGGCTAATGAAAAACTGTTTTTT; CDR3 protein: CASSSAANEKLFF
J gene: TRBJ2-3; D gene: TRBD1; clone size: NA; CDR3 length: 13; V gene: TRBV6-5; CDR3 DNA: TGTGCCAGCAGTCGGGGACAGGGAAATACGCAGTATTTT; CDR3 protein: CASSRGQGNTQYF
J gene: TRBJ2-7; D gene: TRBD2; clone size: NA; CDR3 length: 17; V gene: TRBV7-8; CDR3 DNA: TGTGCCAGCAGCCCTAGACCTAGCGGGGACCCCCTGGGAGAGCAGTACTTC; CDR3 protein: CASSPRPSGDPLGEQYF
J gene: TRBJ1-1; D gene: NA; clone size: once; CDR3 length: 15; V gene: TRBV18; CDR3 DNA: TGTGCCAGCTCACCAGCCCGCCCGGACTACACTGAAGCTTTCTTT; CDR3 protein: CASSPARPDYTEAFF
J gene: TRBJ2-7; D gene: NA; clone size: NA; CDR3 length: 15; V gene: TRBV5-8; CDR3 DNA: TGTGCCAGCAGCCCACTCAGGACGGGGGCCTACGAGCAGTACTTC; CDR3 protein: CASSPLRTGAYEQYF
J gene: TRBJ2-7; D gene: NA; clone size: NA; CDR3 length: 11; V gene: TRBV19; CDR3 DNA: TGTGCCAGTAAGGGGGACTACGAGCAGTACTTC; CDR3 protein: CASKGDYEQYF
J gene: TRBJ1-2; D gene: NA; clone size: once; CDR3 length: 13; V gene: TRBV30; CDR3 DNA: TGTGCCTGGAGTGCCCAGGTAAACTATGGCTACACCTTC; CDR3 protein: CAWSAQVNYGYTF
J gene: TRBJ1-2; D gene: TRBD1; clone size: NA; CDR3 length: 15; V gene: TRBV4-3; CDR3 DNA: TGCGCCAGCAGCCAACAGACAGGGGTTAACTATGGCTACACCTTC; CDR3 protein: CASSQQTGVNYGYTF
J gene: TRBJ2-7; D gene: TRBD1; clone size: NA; CDR3 length: 15; V gene: TRBV7-2; CDR3 DNA: TGTGCCAGCAGCTTAGCCCCGGGACAGGGATTCGTGCAGTACTTC; CDR3 protein: CASSLAPGQGFVQYF
J gene: TRBJ1-1; D gene: NA; clone size: NA; CDR3 length: 13; V gene: TRBV7-8; CDR3 DNA: TGTGCCAGCAGCTTATTGAGGGATACTGAAGCTTTCTTT; CDR3 protein: CASSLLRDTEAFF
J gene: TRBJ2-3; D gene: NA; clone size: NA; CDR3 length: 15; V gene: TRBV15; CDR3 DNA: TGTGCCACCAGCAGAGGACTCTCTAGCACAGATACGCAGTATTTT; CDR3 protein: CATSRGLSSTDTQYF
J gene: TRBJ1-1; D gene: NA; clone size: NA; CDR3 length: 15; V gene: TRBV10-3; CDR3 DNA: TGTGCCATCAGTGAGTCGTCGGGAATTTACACTGAAGCTTTCTTT; CDR3 protein: CAISESSGIYTEAFF
J gene: TRBJ2-7; D gene: TRBD2; clone size: NA; CDR3 length: 14; V gene: TRBV5-1; CDR3 DNA: TGCGCCAGCAGCTTTAGCGGGGCGCTTTACGAGCAGTACTTC; CDR3 protein: CASSFSGALYEQYF
J gene: TRBJ1-5; D gene: NA; clone size: NA; CDR3 length: 14; V gene: TRBV27; CDR3 DNA: TGTGCCAGCAGTTTGCGGGATAGCAATCAGCCCCAGCATTTT; CDR3 protein: CASSLRDSNQPQHF
J gene: TRBJ2-3; D gene: TRBD2; clone size: NA; CDR3 length: 15; V gene: TRBV4-2; CDR3 DNA: TGTGCCAGCAGCCAATTTGAGCGGGGGGGGGATACGCAGTATTTT; CDR3 protein: CASSQFERGGDTQYF
J gene: TRBJ1-2; D gene: NA; clone size: NA; CDR3 length: 13; V gene: TRBV27; CDR3 DNA: TGTGCCAGCAGTTTGGGGGCAGGTTATGGCTACACCTTC; CDR3 protein: CASSLGAGYGYTF
J gene: TRBJ1-1; D gene: NA; clone size: few; CDR3 length: 14; V gene: TRBV5-1; CDR3 DNA: TGCGCCAGCAGCTTGGGGACACTGAACACTGAAGCTTTCTTT; CDR3 protein: CASSLGTLNTEAFF
J gene: TRBJ2-7; D gene: NA; clone size: NA; CDR3 length: 15; V gene: TRBV28; CDR3 DNA: TGTGCCAGCACGCGGGGACCAGAGAGCTCCTACGAGCAGTACTTC; CDR3 protein: CASTRGPESSYEQYF
J gene: TRBJ2-1; D gene: NA; clone size: NA; CDR3 length: 17; V gene: TRBV15; CDR3 DNA: TGTGCCACCAGCAGAGGCCAACTAGCGGACAGGCATACCGAGCAGTTCTTC; CDR3 protein: CATSRGQLADRHTEQFF
J gene: TRBJ1-1; D gene: TRBD1; clone size: NA; CDR3 length: 16; V gene: TRBV18; CDR3 DNA: TGTGCCAGCTCACCATTCGGGACAGCGAAGAACACTGAAGCTTTCTTT; CDR3 protein: CASSPFGTAKNTEAFF
J gene: TRBJ2-1; D gene: NA; clone size: NA; CDR3 length: 14; V gene: TRBV9; CDR3 DNA: TGTGCCAGCAGCACCCTGGGGGGGGCTAATGAGCAGTTCTTC; CDR3 protein: CASSTLGGANEQFF
J gene: TRBJ2-7; D gene: TRBD2; clone size: NA; CDR3 length: 15; V gene: TRBV7-9; CDR3 DNA: TGTGCCAGCAGCCCCCCGGGACTAGTTTACGACGAGCAGTACTTC; CDR3 protein: CASSPPGLVYDEQYF
J gene: TRBJ1-1; D gene: NA; clone size: NA; CDR3 length: 15; V gene: TRBV5-1; CDR3 DNA: TGCGCCAGCAGCTTGGGTGCAGGTGAGAACACTGAAGCTTTCTTT; CDR3 protein: CASSLGAGENTEAFF
J gene: TRBJ1-6; D gene: TRBD1; clone size: NA; CDR3 length: 15; V gene: TRBV7-2; CDR3 DNA: TGTGCCAGCAGCACGGGAGACAGGGGTGATTCACCCCTCCACTTT; CDR3 protein: CASSTGDRGDSPLHF
J gene: TRBJ1-5; D gene: NA; clone size: few; CDR3 length: 16; V gene: TRBV21-1; CDR3 DNA: TGTGCCAGCAGCAAAGGGGGGGACAGGGACGGTCAGCCCCAGCATTTT; CDR3 protein: CASSKGGDRDGQPQHF
J gene: TRBJ1-5; D gene: NA; clone size: NA; CDR3 length: 12; V gene: TRBV15; CDR3 DNA: TGTGCCACCAGCCTAGTCGCTCAGCCCCAGCATTTT; CDR3 protein: CATSLVAQPQHF
J gene: TRBJ1-1; D gene: NA; clone size: NA; CDR3 length: 15; V gene: TRBV5-1; CDR3 DNA: TGCGCCAGCAGCTTGCTAGGAACCGGCCAGGGAGAAGCTTTCTTT; CDR3 protein: CASSLLGTGQGEAFF
J gene: TRBJ2-2; D gene: TRBD1; clone size: NA; CDR3 length: 17; V gene: TRBV6-4; CDR3 DNA: TGTGCCAGCAGTTTACAACCCAGGGGACAGGGCACCGGGGAGCTGTTTTTT; CDR3 protein: CASSLQPRGQGTGELFF
J gene: TRBJ1-6; D gene: TRBD1; clone size: NA; CDR3 length: 17; V gene: TRBV5-4; CDR3 DNA: TGTGCCAGCAGCGGGGCAGACAGGGGGGGATTTAATTCACCCCTCCACTTT; CDR3 protein: CASSGADRGGFNSPLHF
J gene: TRBJ2-4; D gene: TRBD1; clone size: NA; CDR3 length: 14; V gene: TRBV28; CDR3 DNA: TGTGCCAGCAGTACCACGACAGGGGCAAACATTCAGTACTTC; CDR3 protein: CASSTTTGANIQYF
J gene: TRBJ1-1; D gene: NA; clone size: NA; CDR3 length: 12; V gene: TRBV7-2; CDR3 DNA: TGTGCCAGCAGCTTAGTGGAGGGAGAAGCTTTCTTT; CDR3 protein: CASSLVEGEAFF
J gene: TRBJ2-5; D gene: TRBD2; clone size: NA; CDR3 length: 16; V gene: TRBV5-1; CDR3 DNA: TGCGCCAGCAGCTCGGGGACTAGCGGGGCTGGGGAGACCCAGTACTTC; CDR3 protein: CASSSGTSGAGETQYF
J gene: TRBJ2-5; D gene: NA; clone size: once; CDR3 length: 13; V gene: TRBV4-3; CDR3 DNA: TGCGCCAGCAGCCAAGACGACGGGGAGACCCAGTACTTC; CDR3 protein: CASSQDDGETQYF
J gene: TRBJ1-3; D gene: NA; clone size: NA; CDR3 length: 15; V gene: TRBV28; CDR3 DNA: TGTGCCAGCAGTTTGGGGCCCTTCTCTGGAAACACCATATATTTT; CDR3 protein: CASSLGPFSGNTIYF
J gene: TRBJ1-3; D gene: NA; clone size: once; CDR3 length: 16; V gene: TRBV7-9; CDR3 DNA: TGTGCCAGCAGCATACCCGTCGCAGGGCGGGGAAACACCATATATTTT; CDR3 protein: CASSIPVAGRGNTIYF
J gene: TRBJ1-2; D gene: TRBD1; clone size: NA; CDR3 length: 16; V gene: TRBV7-9; CDR3 DNA: TGTGCCAGCAGCTTAGCGGGCGCAGGGGGCTACTATGGCTACACCTTC; CDR3 protein: CASSLAGAGGYYGYTF
J gene: TRBJ2-2; D gene: TRBD1; clone size: NA; CDR3 length: 15; V gene: TRBV18; CDR3 DNA: TGTGCCAGCTCGGTGGGACAGGGGAACACCGGGGAGCTGTTTTTT; CDR3 protein: CASSVGQGNTGELFF
J gene: TRBJ2-7; D gene: TRBD1; clone size: NA; CDR3 length: 13; V gene: TRBV11-3; CDR3 DNA: TGTGCCAGCAGCCCAGGGACAGGGTACGAGCAGTACTTC; CDR3 protein: CASSPGTGYEQYF
J gene: TRBJ1-1; D gene: NA; clone size: NA; CDR3 length: 11; V gene: TRBV30; CDR3 DNA: TGTGCCTGGAGAGGTGTTTCGAGGGCTTTCTTT; CDR3 protein: CAWRGVSRAFF
J gene: TRBJ1-5; D gene: TRBD1; clone size: NA; CDR3 length: 17; V gene: TRBV19; CDR3 DNA: TGTGCCAGTAGTACCCGGACAGGGGGATCCCTGAATCAGCCCCAGCATTTT; CDR3 protein: CASSTRTGGSLNQPQHF
J gene: TRBJ1-5; D gene: TRBD1; clone size: NA; CDR3 length: 13; V gene: TRBV6-1; CDR3 DNA: TGTGCCAGCCGGGAACAGGGGCGTGGGCCCCAGCATTTT; CDR3 protein: CASREQGRGPQHF
J gene: TRBJ1-6; D gene: TRBD1; clone size: few; CDR3 length: 16; V gene: TRBV13; CDR3 DNA: TGTGCCAGCAGCTTAGGACAGGGGGCCCAGGGTTCACCCCTCCACTTT; CDR3 protein: CASSLGQGAQGSPLHF
J gene: TRBJ1-6; D gene: NA; clone size: NA; CDR3 length: 15; V gene: TRBV18; CDR3 DNA: TGTGCCAGCTCACGAGACAGCTCCTATAATTCACCCCTCCACTTT; CDR3 protein: CASSRDSSYNSPLHF